This T cell receptor (beta chain) emerged from a study of cytomegalovirus exposure and HLA in healthy donors. The PCR employed 60 Vbeta primers together with 13 Jbeta primers. Profiling relied on immunoSEQ multiplex PCR, and the TCRdb table lists in-frame clones only, not all of them. The data contain under 150,000 clones, about 80% of them singletons. Unmatched junction bases numbered 15, after V lost 2 bases and J lost 9 bases. In germline, CDR1 is LGHNT, CDR2 FRNRAP. The CDR3 is made up of 17 amino acids. The source of this sequence is a woman aged 40-49 years in good health and CMV-seropositive. V gene TRBV12-5 combines with J gene TRBJ2-1; 8 bases agree with TRBD2. The specimen sequenced was PBMCs. The CDR3 DNA follows: TGTGCTAGTGGTTTGACAGGACTAGCTCCCCTCACAGGTGAGCAGTTCTTC. It codes for CASGLTGLAPLTGEQFF.